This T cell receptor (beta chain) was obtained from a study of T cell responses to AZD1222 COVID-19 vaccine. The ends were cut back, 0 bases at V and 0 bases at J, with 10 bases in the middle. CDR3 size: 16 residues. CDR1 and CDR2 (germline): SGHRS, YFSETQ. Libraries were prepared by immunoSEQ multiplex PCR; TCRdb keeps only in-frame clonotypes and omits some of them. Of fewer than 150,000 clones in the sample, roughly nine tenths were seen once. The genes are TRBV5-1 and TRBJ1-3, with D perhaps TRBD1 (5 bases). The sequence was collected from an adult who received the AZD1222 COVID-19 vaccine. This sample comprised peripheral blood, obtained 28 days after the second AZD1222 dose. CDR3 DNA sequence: TGCGCCAGCAGCTTGGCCGGGCAGGGCTCTGGAAACACCATATATTTT. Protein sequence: CASSLAGQGSGNTIYF. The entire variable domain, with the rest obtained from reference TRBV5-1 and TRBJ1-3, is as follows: KAGVTQTPRYLIKTRGQQVTLSCSPISGHRSVSWYQQTPGQGLQFLFEYFSETQRNKGNFPGRFSGRQFSNSRSEMNVSTLELGDSALYLCASSLAGQGSGNTIYFGEGSWLTVV.